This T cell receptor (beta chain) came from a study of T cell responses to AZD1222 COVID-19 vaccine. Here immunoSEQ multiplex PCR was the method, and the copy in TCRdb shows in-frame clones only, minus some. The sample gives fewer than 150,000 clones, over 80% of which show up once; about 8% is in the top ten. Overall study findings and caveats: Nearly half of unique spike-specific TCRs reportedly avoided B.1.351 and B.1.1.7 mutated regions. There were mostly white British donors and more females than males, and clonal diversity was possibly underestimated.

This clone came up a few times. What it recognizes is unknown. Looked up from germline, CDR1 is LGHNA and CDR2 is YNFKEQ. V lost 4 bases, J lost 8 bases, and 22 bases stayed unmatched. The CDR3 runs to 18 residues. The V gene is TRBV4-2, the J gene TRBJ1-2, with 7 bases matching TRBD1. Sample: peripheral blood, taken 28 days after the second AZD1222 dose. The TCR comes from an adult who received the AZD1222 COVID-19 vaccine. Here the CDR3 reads CASSRRRMGTVLLMGYTF. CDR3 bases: TGTGCCAGCAGCCGCAGACGTATGGGGACAGTACTACTTATGGGCTACACCTTC.